The sample holds one count of the clone carrying this T cell receptor (beta chain). As yet, its antigen is unknown. The germline CDR1 and CDR2 sequences are DFQATT and SNEGSKA (reference sequence). V gave up 0 bases and J gave up 7 bases, with 13 bases separating them. The CDR3 loop spans 14 amino acids. Patients were excluded for uncontrolled infection, other autoimmune disease, pregnancy or lactation. Based on clinical symptoms, serum thyroxine and TRAb, thyroid ultrasound and orbital computed tomography, diagnoses were reached. This sample stems from a study of T cells in Graves' hyperthyroidism and ophthalmopathy. Overall study results and limits: Most clonotypes that expanded in the thyroid above 0.001 also showed up in blood. Ophthalmopathy onset followed model prediction by a median around 6.6 months.

Amplification targeted TCR beta CDR3 regions from RNA transcripts. During a first-round RT-PCR of the TCR CDR3, the HTBI primer set was used. TCRdb re-called the multiplex PCR reads through MiXCR, storing one row per CDR3 protein. The table lists roughly 570,000 distinct CDR3 sequences, under 60% of them singletons, with over 15% in the top ten. The sequencing sample was made of peripheral blood or thyroid tissue (not recorded which). V gene TRBV20-1 combines with J gene TRBJ1-5; maybe TRBD1 (5 bases). The receptor's source is an adult woman with Graves' disease, either hyperthyroidism or ophthalmopathy (not recorded which). As DNA, the CDR3 is TGCAGTGCTAGAGATAGGGACCGTTCCCAGCCCCAGCATTTT. This gives the protein CSARDRDRSQPQHF.